The 4 T cell receptor beta chains listed next were all sequenced from one sample in a study of cytotoxic CD8 clonotypes in ibrutinib-treated CLL. The data were produced by immunoSEQ multiplex PCR, yet TCRdb's version contains in-frame clones alone and is incomplete. The table has about 130,000 clones, approximately 81% seen once. This specimen consisted of PBMCs, obtained after 24 months of ibrutinib treatment. These receptors all come from a human donor with chronic lymphocytic leukemia.

The chain recombines TRBV30 with TRBJ1-6; 9 bases line up with TRBD1. CDR3 size: 12 residues. Germline assignment: CDR1 GTSNPN and CDR2 SVGIG (reference sequence). J was trimmed by 10 bases and V by 7 bases; bases with no gene match: 5. CDR3 residues: CASGQGRSPLHF. CDR3 nucleotides: TGTGCCTCCGGACAGGGGCGGTCACCCCTCCACTTT.

The chain is built from TRBV11-2 and TRBJ1-1; no reliable D call. CDR1 is SGHAT and CDR2 is FQNNGV in the germline V gene. V was cut by 4 bases and J by 0 bases, with 6 bases left in between. The CDR3 extends over 13 amino acids. The CDR3 DNA is TGTGCCAGCAGCTGGGGAGTGAACACTGAAGCTTTCTTT. Protein sequence: CASSWGVNTEAFF.

DNA of the CDR3: TGTGCCAGCAGTTTAGTAGGGGCGATGAACACTGAAGCTTTCTTT. Protein product: CASSLVGAMNTEAFF. The chain has TRBV28 and TRBJ1-1; a possible D gene is TRBD1 (5 bases). The CDR3 runs to 15 residues. Germline V gene data show CDR1 as MDHEN and CDR2 as SYDVKM. V was trimmed by 2 bases and J by 0 bases, leaving 10 bases between them.

The chain is built from TRBV5-1 and TRBJ1-3, with D possibly TRBD1 on 5 matching bases. The CDR3 contains 15 residues. Trimming took 0 bases from V and 0 from J, leaving 7 bases between them. Germline assignment: CDR1 SGHRS and CDR2 YFSETQ. The CDR3 region is CASSLGGGSGNTIYF. The CDR3 coding sequence is TGCGCCAGCAGCTTGGGTGGGGGCTCTGGAAACACCATATATTTT.